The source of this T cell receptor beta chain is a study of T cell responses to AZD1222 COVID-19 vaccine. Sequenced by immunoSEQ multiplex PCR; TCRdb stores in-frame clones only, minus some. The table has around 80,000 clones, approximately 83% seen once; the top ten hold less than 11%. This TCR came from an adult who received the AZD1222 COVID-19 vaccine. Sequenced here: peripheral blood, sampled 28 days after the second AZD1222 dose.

CDR3 coding DNA: TGTGCCAGCAGTTTAATGAGAGGAAACACCATATATTTT. It yields the protein CASSLMRGNTIYF. This sequence joins TRBV28 and TRBJ1-3; no reliable D call. Trimming left V 2 bases short and J 4 bases short, with 6 bases between. This CDR3 region has 13 residues. Looked up from germline, CDR1 is MDHEN and CDR2 is SYDVKM.